By share of the sample, the clone carrying this TCR beta chain is medium-sized. These data belong to a study of T-cell reconstitution after alpha-beta-depleted transplantation in children. This sample's TCRbeta library carried unique molecular identifier barcodes. One entry per CDR3 protein results from TCRdb running MiXCR on the PCR reads. The table records around 17,000 distinct CDR3 sequences, around 5% of them present only once. Germline V CDR1 and CDR2: DFQATT, SNEGSKA (reference sequence). Trimming shortened V by 6 bases and J by 2 bases, and 3 bases separated the two germline ends. The CDR3 runs 10 residues.

The clonotype comes from a boy younger than 18 with acute lymphoblastic leukemia, due to receive a stem cell transplant. The rearrangement joins TRBV20-1 to TRBJ2-3; D uncertain. Material: PBMCs, obtained before TCRalphabeta/CD19-depleted stem cell transplant. Written as DNA, the CDR3 is TGCAGTGCCACCACAGATACGCAGTATTTT. Translating gives CSATTDTQYF.